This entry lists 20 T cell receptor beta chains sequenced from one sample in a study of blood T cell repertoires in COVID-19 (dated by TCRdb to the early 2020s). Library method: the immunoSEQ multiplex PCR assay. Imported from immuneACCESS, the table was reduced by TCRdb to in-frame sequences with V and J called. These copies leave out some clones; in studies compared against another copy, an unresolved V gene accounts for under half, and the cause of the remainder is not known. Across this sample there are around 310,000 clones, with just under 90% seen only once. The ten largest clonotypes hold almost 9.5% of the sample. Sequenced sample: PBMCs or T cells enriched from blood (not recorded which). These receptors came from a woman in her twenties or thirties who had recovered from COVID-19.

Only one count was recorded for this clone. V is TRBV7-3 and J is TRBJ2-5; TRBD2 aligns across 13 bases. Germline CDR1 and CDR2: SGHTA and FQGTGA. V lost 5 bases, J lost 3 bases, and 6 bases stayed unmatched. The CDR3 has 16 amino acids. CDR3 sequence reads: CASSPPGLAGEETQYF. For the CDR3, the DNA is TGTGCCAGCAGCCCCCCAGGACTAGCGGGAGAAGAGACCCAGTACTTC.

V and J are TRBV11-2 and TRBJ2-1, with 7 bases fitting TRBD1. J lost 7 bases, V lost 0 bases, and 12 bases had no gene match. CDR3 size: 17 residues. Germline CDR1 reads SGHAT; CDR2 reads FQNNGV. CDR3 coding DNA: TGTGCCAGCAGCTTAGATCTCCGGGTAGGGGGCGCGAATGAGCAGTTCTTC. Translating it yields CASSLDLRVGGANEQFF.

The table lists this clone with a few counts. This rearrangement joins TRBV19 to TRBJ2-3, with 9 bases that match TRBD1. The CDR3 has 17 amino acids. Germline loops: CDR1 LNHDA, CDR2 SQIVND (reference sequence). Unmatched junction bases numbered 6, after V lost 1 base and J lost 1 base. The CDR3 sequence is CASSIGTGASGTDTQYF. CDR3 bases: TGTGCCAGTAGTATAGGGACAGGGGCGTCGGGCACAGATACGCAGTATTTT.

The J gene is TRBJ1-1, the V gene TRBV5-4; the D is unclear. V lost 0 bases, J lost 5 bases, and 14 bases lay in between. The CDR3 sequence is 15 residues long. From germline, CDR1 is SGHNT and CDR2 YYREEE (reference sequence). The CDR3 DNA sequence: TGTGCCAGCAGCTTGGGAGACTTTGCGGGGACTGAAGCTTTCTTT. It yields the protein CASSLGDFAGTEAFF.

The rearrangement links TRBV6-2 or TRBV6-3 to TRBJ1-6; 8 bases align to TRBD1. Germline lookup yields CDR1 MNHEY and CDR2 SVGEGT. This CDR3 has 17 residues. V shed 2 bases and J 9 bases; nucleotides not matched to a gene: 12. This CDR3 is CASSYRTGQGGGSPLHF. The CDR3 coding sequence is TGTGCCAGCAGTTACCGTACCGGACAGGGAGGAGGTTCACCCCTCCACTTT.

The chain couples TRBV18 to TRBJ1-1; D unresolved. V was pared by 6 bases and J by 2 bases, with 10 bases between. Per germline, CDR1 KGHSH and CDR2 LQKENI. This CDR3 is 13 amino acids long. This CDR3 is CASSNGGNTEAFF. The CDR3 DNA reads TGTGCCAGCTCGAATGGAGGTAACACTGAAGCTTTCTTT.

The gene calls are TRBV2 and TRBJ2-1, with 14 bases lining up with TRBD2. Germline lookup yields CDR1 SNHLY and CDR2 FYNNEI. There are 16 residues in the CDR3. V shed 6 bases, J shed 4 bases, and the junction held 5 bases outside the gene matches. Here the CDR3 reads CASRGTSGGAYNEQFF. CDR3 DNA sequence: TGTGCCAGCAGGGGGACTAGCGGGGGCGCATACAATGAGCAGTTCTTC.

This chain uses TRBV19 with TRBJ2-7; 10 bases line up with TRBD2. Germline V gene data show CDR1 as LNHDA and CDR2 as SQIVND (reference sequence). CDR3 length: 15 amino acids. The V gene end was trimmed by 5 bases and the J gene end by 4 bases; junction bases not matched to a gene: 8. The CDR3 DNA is TGTGCCAGTAGTCTCTCAGCGGGAGGGGGATACGAGCAGTACTTC. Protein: CASSLSAGGGYEQYF.

The CDR3 is CASGLANLRQGGSYEQYF. In DNA, the CDR3 is TGTGCTAGTGGTTTGGCAAACCTTAGACAGGGTGGATCCTACGAGCAGTACTTC. This chain connects TRBV12-5 to TRBJ2-7, with 7 bases lining up with TRBD1. V shed 1 base, J shed 1 base, and the junction held 13 bases outside the gene matches. Germline V gene sequence: CDR1 LGHNT, CDR2 FRNRAP. The CDR3 runs to 18 residues.

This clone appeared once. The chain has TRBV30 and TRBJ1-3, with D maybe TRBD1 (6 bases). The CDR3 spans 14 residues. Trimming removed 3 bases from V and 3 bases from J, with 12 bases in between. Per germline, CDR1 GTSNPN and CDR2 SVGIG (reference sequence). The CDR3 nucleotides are TGTGCCTGGAGCTCTGGGGGCGTTGGAAACACCATATATTTT. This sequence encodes CAWSSGGVGNTIYF.

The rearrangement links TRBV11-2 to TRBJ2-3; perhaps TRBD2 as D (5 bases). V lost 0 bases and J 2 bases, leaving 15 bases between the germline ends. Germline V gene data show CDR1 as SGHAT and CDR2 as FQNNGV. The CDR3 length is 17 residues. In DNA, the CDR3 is TGTGCCAGCAGCTTAGACAGGAACGGGGTCAACACAGATACGCAGTATTTT. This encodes CASSLDRNGVNTDTQYF.

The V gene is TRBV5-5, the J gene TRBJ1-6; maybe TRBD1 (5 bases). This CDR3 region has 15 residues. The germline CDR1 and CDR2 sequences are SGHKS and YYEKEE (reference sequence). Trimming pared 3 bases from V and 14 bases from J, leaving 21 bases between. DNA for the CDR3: TGTGCCAGCAGCTGGGGGGGAGGTTTTATTTCCACCCTCCACTTT. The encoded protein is CASSWGGGFISTLHF.

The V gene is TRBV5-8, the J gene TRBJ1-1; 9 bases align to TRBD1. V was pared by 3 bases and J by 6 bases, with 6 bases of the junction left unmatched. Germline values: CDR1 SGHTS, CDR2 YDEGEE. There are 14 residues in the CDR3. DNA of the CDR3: TGTGCCAGCAGCTCGCGGGGACAGGGCCCTGAAGCTTTCTTT. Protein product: CASSSRGQGPEAFF.

The CDR3 region is CASSLLQETQYF. In DNA form, the CDR3 reads TGTGCCAGCAGTTTACTCCAAGAGACCCAGTACTTC. The chain is built from TRBV2 and TRBJ2-5, with no clear D. V lost 5 bases to trimming and J lost 1 base, with 5 bases between them. This CDR3 spans 12 amino acids. Germline loops: CDR1 SNHLY, CDR2 FYNNEI.

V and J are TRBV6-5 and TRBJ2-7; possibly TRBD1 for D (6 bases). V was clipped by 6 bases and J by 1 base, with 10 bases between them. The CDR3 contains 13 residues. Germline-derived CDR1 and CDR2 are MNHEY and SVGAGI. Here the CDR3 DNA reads TGTGCCAGCAGGTCGACAGGATCCTACGAGCAGTACTTC. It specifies CASRSTGSYEQYF.

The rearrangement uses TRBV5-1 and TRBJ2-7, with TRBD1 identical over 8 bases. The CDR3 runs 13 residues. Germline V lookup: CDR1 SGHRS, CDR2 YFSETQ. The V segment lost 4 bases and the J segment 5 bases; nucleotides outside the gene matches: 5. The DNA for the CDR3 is TGCGCCAGCAGCGGGACAGGAGTGGACGAGCAGTACTTC. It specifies CASSGTGVDEQYF.

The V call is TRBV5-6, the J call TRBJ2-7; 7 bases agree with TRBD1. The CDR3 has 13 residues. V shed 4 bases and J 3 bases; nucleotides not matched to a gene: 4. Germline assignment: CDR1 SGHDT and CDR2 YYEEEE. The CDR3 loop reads CASSLRDSYEQYF. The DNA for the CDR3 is TGTGCCAGCAGCCTACGGGACAGCTACGAGCAGTACTTC.

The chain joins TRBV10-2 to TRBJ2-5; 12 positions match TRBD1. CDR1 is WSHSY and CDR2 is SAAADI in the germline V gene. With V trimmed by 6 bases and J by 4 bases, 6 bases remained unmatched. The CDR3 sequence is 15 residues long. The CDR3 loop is CASRPGTGGGETQYF. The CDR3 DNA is TGCGCCAGCAGACCCGGGACAGGGGGCGGAGAGACCCAGTACTTC.

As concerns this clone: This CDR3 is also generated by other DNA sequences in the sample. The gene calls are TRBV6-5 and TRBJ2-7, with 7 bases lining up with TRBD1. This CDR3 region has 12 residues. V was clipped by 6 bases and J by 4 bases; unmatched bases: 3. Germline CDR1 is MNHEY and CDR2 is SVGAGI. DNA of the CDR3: TGTGCCAGCAGGCGACAGGGATACGAGCAGTACTTC. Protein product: CASRRQGYEQYF.

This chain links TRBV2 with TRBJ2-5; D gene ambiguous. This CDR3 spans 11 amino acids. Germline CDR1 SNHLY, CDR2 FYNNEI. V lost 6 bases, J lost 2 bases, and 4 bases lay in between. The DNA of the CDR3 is TGTGCCAGCAGGCTACAAGAGACCCAGTACTTC. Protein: CASRLQETQYF.